The source of this TCR beta chain is a study of blood T cells in healthy people across ages. Study-level findings and limits: Leaving the PBMCs unsorted stopped any conclusive comparison of naive versus antigen-experienced cells. Roughly linear age-related decline in beta diversity appeared, significant by age 40.

Trimming pared 2 bases from V and 2 bases from J, leaving 10 bases between. The CDR3 has 15 amino acids. Caucasian individuals from Russia who were healthy and aged about 6 to 90 acted as donors. The use of a sample-barcoded 5' primer and a J-beta primer mix characterized a second PCR of roughly 6 to 12 cycles. At least 2.5 million CDR3-containing paired-end reads were obtained per sample. One entry per CDR3 protein, called by TCRdb with MiXCR from the 5' RACE reads. The sample yields about a million distinct CDR3 sequences, roughly 48% seen once. The table lists this clonotype with a few counts. The antigen is not known.

The chain links TRBV12-3 or TRBV12-4 to TRBJ2-1; maybe TRBD1 (6 bases). The sequencing input was blood. The sequence derives from a man aged 30 to 39 in good health. The CDR3: CASSLQGTPYNEQFF. CDR3 DNA sequence: TGTGCCAGCAGTTTACAGGGGACCCCCTACAATGAGCAGTTCTTC.